The T cell receptor beta chain described here comes from a study of blood T cell repertoires in COVID-19. Cohort placement rested on clinical history that participants reported themselves. The method was immunoSEQ multiplex PCR; TCRdb's version includes in-frame clones alone and lacks a portion of them. Of tens of thousands of clones in the sample, more than 75% are singletons; the top ten hold around 10%. This CDR3 region has 17 residues. V lost 3 bases and J lost 0, with 15 bases in between. Germline V gene data show CDR1 as LGHDT and CDR2 as YNNKEL (reference sequence). The chain links TRBV3-1 (or the pseudogene TRBV3-2) to TRBJ1-3; unclear D gene. Input material: PBMCs or T cells enriched from blood (not recorded which). This receptor was identified in a woman in her 40s who had recovered from COVID-19. CDR3 in DNA: TGTGCCAGCAGCCAGTCGTGGAGGTCTGCCTCTGGAAACACCATATATTTT. It yields the protein CASSQSWRSASGNTIYF.